What follows are 32 T cell receptor beta chains derived from one specimen sequenced in a study of cytomegalovirus exposure and HLA in healthy donors. In the PCR, 60 Vbeta and 13 Jbeta primers were used. Profiled with immunoSEQ multiplex PCR; TCRdb holds only in-frame clones, not every one. Of 130,000 to 150,000 clones in the sample, around three quarters were seen once. The sample consisted of PBMCs. The source of these receptors is a woman between 18 and 30 years old in good health and CMV-seropositive.

The gene calls are TRBV5-4 and TRBJ1-2; TRBD1 is a possible D gene (5 bases). This CDR3 is built from 16 residues. The V end lost 5 bases, the J end lost 1 base, and 18 bases lay between the germline ends. Germline V gene sequence: CDR1 SGHNT, CDR2 YYREEE (reference sequence). This CDR3 is CASRRPGVLDNYGYTF. CDR3 bases: TGTGCCAGCAGACGGCCGGGGGTGCTGGATAACTATGGCTACACCTTC.

This chain links TRBV4-1 with TRBJ1-2; D gene unclear. Germline CDR1 MGHRA, CDR2 YSYEKL. The CDR3 is 13 amino acids. V lost 0 bases and J lost 8, with 10 bases in between. The CDR3 DNA reads TGCGCCAGCAGCCAAGATTTGGCTCTCGGCTACACCTTC. Translated, it gives CASSQDLALGYTF.

Turning to this clone: A read error may produce the germline difference seen at one junction end. This chain connects TRBV20-1 to TRBJ2-7; TRBD1 might be the D (5 bases). Per the germline V gene, CDR1 is DFQATT and CDR2 is SNEGSKA (reference sequence). CDR3 length equals 11 residues. CDR3 region: CSARQGYGQYF. CDR3 DNA: TGCAGTGCTAGACAGGGCTACGGGCAGTACTTC.

The CDR3 DNA reads as TGTGCCAGCAGCCAAGAACATCTCACCGGGGAGCTGTTTTTT. This codes for CASSQEHLTGELFF. The chain carries TRBV14 and TRBJ2-2, with D unresolved. V was shortened by 0 bases and J by 4 bases, with 6 bases between the two germline ends. The CDR3 spans 14 residues. Germline assignment: CDR1 SGHDN and CDR2 FVKESK.

V is TRBV5-4 and J is TRBJ2-1, with D tentatively TRBD2 (7 bases). The CDR3 runs to 15 residues. V gave up 4 bases and J gave up 7 bases, with 18 bases separating them. Germline values: CDR1 SGHNT, CDR2 YYREEE (reference sequence). As DNA, the CDR3 is TGTGCCAGCAGCCCGGATTCGGGGAGGGGGAATGAGCAGTTCTTC. The encoded protein is CASSPDSGRGNEQFF.

The chain joins TRBV7-9 to TRBJ2-5, with TRBD1 matching 8 bases. Germline V CDR1 and CDR2: SEHNR, FQNEAQ (reference sequence). V trimming: 4 bases; J trimming: 4 bases; junction bases outside the gene matches: 8. The CDR3 runs 15 residues. CDR3 sequence (DNA): TGTGCCAGCAGCTGGGCCGGACAGGGCGGAGAGACCCAGTACTTC. Translating it yields CASSWAGQGGETQYF. The full variable domain, completed using reference TRBV7-9 and TRBJ2-5, is DTGVSQNPRHKITKRGQNVTFRCDPISEHNRLYWYRQTLGQGPEFLTYFQNEAQLEKSRLLSDRFSAERPKGSFSTLEIQRTEQGDSAMYLCASSWAGQGGETQYFGPGTRLLVL.

This chain uses TRBV7-2 with TRBJ2-2; 8 nucleotides agree with TRBD2. Per the germline V gene, CDR1 is SGHTA and CDR2 is FQGNSA. The CDR3 totals 17 residues. The trim removed 5 bases at V and 2 bases at J, leaving 10 bases unmatched. The CDR3 reads CASSPLTGGSNTGELFF. CDR3 sequence (DNA): TGTGCCAGCAGCCCTCTAACGGGGGGGTCCAACACCGGGGAGCTGTTTTTT.

The chain employs TRBV20-1 and TRBJ2-1, with 8 bases aligning to TRBD1. Germline trimming cut 6 bases from V and 12 bases from J; bases unmatched to any gene: 7. The CDR3 runs to 11 residues. CDR1 is DFQATT and CDR2 is SNEGSKA in the germline V gene (reference sequence). The CDR3 loop is CSAKGQGVQFF. The CDR3 DNA sequence: TGCAGTGCAAAAGGACAGGGAGTGCAGTTCTTC.

This clone showed up just once. This rearrangement joins TRBV19 to TRBJ1-5; possibly TRBD1 for D (6 bases). V gave up 7 bases and J gave up 5 bases, with 21 bases separating them. The CDR3 totals 16 residues. The germline V gene has CDR1 LNHDA and CDR2 SQIVND (reference sequence). The DNA for the CDR3 is TGTGCCAGTACCATATCCGGGACAAGGGTCTATCAGCCCCAGCATTTT. Translation gives CASTISGTRVYQPQHF.

This sequence joins TRBV4-3 and TRBJ2-4; D is perhaps TRBD1 (6 bases). The germline V and J ends were trimmed by 6 bases and 5 bases, with 14 bases remaining between them. The CDR3 is made up of 14 amino acids. The germline V gene encodes CDR1 LGHNA and CDR2 YSLEER. The CDR3 DNA reads as TGCGCCAGCAGTGCCGCAGGACAGCAAAACATTCAGTACTTC. Its protein product is CASSAAGQQNIQYF.

The gene calls are TRBV10-1 and TRBJ2-3; no clear D gene. The CDR3 has 12 amino acids. V was shortened by 3 bases and J by 5 bases, with 6 bases between the two germline ends. Germline V lookup: CDR1 WNHNN, CDR2 SYGVQD (reference sequence). The chain's CDR3 is CASSDYRDTQYF. The CDR3 DNA follows: TGCGCCAGCAGTGACTATCGAGATACGCAGTATTTT.

The chain joins TRBV11-3 to TRBJ2-2; TRBD1 aligns across 7 bases. The germline V gene encodes CDR1 SGHNT and CDR2 YENEEA. The CDR3 consists of 14 residues. J gave up 6 bases and V 5 bases, and 6 bases lay outside the gene matches. The CDR3 DNA follows: TGTGCCAGCAGCGAGACAGGGTTCGCCGGGGAGCTGTTTTTT. It is translated as CASSETGFAGELFF.

In its sample, this clone was seen once. The chain has TRBV6-4 and TRBJ2-1; 7 bases agree with TRBD1. Germline-derived CDR1 and CDR2 are MRHNA and SNTAGT. The CDR3 is 12 amino acids. V lost 4 bases and J lost 15; bases outside the gene matches: 9. CDR3 in DNA: TGTGCCAGCAGTGCACCGTTGACAGGGATGTTCTTC. Residues: CASSAPLTGMFF.

This chain joins TRBV13 and TRBJ2-5; 8 positions match TRBD2. The CDR3 is made up of 15 amino acids. Germline CDR1 PRHDT, CDR2 FYEKMQ (reference sequence). V lost 5 bases to trimming and J lost 4 bases; unmatched junction nucleotides: 9. CDR3 coding DNA: TGTGCCAGCAGCCCAAAACGGGGGGGCCTAGAGACCCAGTACTTC. It specifies CASSPKRGGLETQYF.

This clone was picked up a small number of times. This chain joins TRBV6-5 and TRBJ1-5; weak D call: TRBD1 (6 bases). This CDR3 is built from 15 residues. Trimming left V 6 bases short and J 3 bases short, with 15 bases between. CDR1 is MNHEY, CDR2 SVGAGI, per germline. CDR3 sequence (DNA): TGTGCCAGCAGCTCCGGGACACAAAACAATCAGCCCCAGCATTTT. Protein: CASSSGTQNNQPQHF.

The genes are TRBV14 and TRBJ1-2; D not certain. V lost 1 base to trimming and J lost 8 bases, with 14 bases between them. This CDR3 has 14 residues. In germline, CDR1 is SGHDN, CDR2 FVKESK. The CDR3 loop reads CASSQAPREGGYTF. The DNA of the CDR3 is TGTGCCAGCAGCCAAGCTCCGCGGGAAGGCGGCTACACCTTC.

The V and J genes are TRBV9 and TRBJ2-2, with TRBD1 matching 10 bases. The CDR3 covers 15 residues. CDR1 is SGDLS, CDR2 YYNGEE, per germline. V dropped 2 bases and J dropped 4; count of bases not matched to a gene: 2. DNA for the CDR3: TGTGCCAGCAGCGTTGGGACAGGGGTCACCGGGGAGCTGTTTTTT. It yields the protein CASSVGTGVTGELFF. Full variable domain (rest looked up from reference TRBV9 and TRBJ2-2): DSGVTQTPKHLITATGQRVTLRCSPRSGDLSVYWYQQSLDQGLQFLIQYYNGEERAKGNILERFSAQQFPDLHSELNLSSLELGDSALYFCASSVGTGVTGELFFGEGSRLTVL.

The rearrangement links TRBV18 to TRBJ2-3; 9 bases are shared with TRBD1. The ends lost 2 bases at V and 2 bases at J; junction bases unmatched: 2. Germline V gives CDR1 KGHSH, CDR2 LQKENI. The CDR3 contains 15 residues. CDR3 sequence reads: CASSPGTGFTDTQYF. The CDR3 DNA reads TGTGCCAGCTCACCAGGGACAGGGTTCACAGATACGCAGTATTTT.

This chain connects TRBV27 to TRBJ2-3, with 16 bases fitting TRBD2. CDR1 and CDR2 from the germline V gene are MNHEY and SMNVEV (reference sequence). J lost 4 bases, V lost 3 bases, and 7 bases had no gene match. This CDR3 is built from 18 residues. The CDR3 DNA reads TGTGCCAGCAGTTTTGGTGGGACTAGCGGGGGGGTAGCAGATACGCAGTATTTT. The encoded protein is CASSFGGTSGGVADTQYF.

A remark on this clone: Germline is not matched at one junction end, which may reflect a read error. The same CDR3 can be traced to other DNA sequences in this sample. The J gene is TRBJ1-3, the V gene TRBV14; no firm D call. Germline-derived CDR1 and CDR2 are SGHDN and FVKESK. The CDR3 has 13 residues. The CDR3 is CASSPGQRNTIYF. DNA for the CDR3: TGTGCCAGCAGCCCGGGTCAGAGAAACACCATATACTTT.

The chain is built from TRBV4-1 and TRBJ1-3, with D tentatively TRBD1 (6 bases). Trimming took off 4 bases at V and 3 bases at J, with 19 bases between the two ends. The CDR3 runs 17 residues. Germline V gene lookup returns CDR1 MGHRA and CDR2 YSYEKL. Written as DNA, the CDR3 is TGCGCCAGCAGCCCCCTTCCTGGTCAGGGACATGGAAACACCATATATTTT. Amino acids: CASSPLPGQGHGNTIYF.

This clone was found once. The V and J genes are TRBV19 and TRBJ2-3; possible D gene TRBD1, 5 bases. Germline CDR1 LNHDA, CDR2 SQIVND (reference sequence). Trimming removed 4 bases from V and 2 bases from J, with 7 bases in between. The CDR3 runs 13 residues. CDR3 in DNA: TGTGCCAGTAGTAGACAGAACACAGATACGCAGTATTTT. It codes for CASSRQNTDTQYF.

The chain joins TRBV6-1 to TRBJ1-1; 8 bases line up with TRBD1. J was trimmed by 1 base and V by 2 bases; bases with no gene match: 15. Germline CDR1 reads MNHNS; CDR2 reads SASEGT. The CDR3 spans 19 residues. CDR3 protein: CASSETRHRTGRRNTEAFF. For the CDR3, the DNA is TGTGCCAGCAGTGAAACGCGCCATCGGACAGGGAGGCGGAACACTGAAGCTTTCTTT.

A few counts support this clone. V and J are TRBV4-1 and TRBJ2-1, with 12 bases that match TRBD2. The germline V gene has CDR1 MGHRA and CDR2 YSYEKL. This CDR3 is built from 15 residues. Losses at the gene ends were 2 bases for V and 5 bases for J; bases not matched to a gene: 1. In nucleotides, the CDR3 is TGCGCCAGCAGCCAACTAGCGGGGGGGCACAATGAGCAGTTCTTC. This codes for CASSQLAGGHNEQFF.

The chain uses TRBV7-8 and TRBJ1-1; D is perhaps TRBD1 (5 bases). CDR3 length: 13 amino acids. V was cut by 5 bases and J by 3 bases, with 10 bases left in between. Germline V gene lookup returns CDR1 SGHVS and CDR2 FQNEAQ. CDR3 sequence reads: CASSLDRDTEAFF. CDR3 DNA sequence: TGTGCCAGCAGCCTCGACAGAGACACTGAAGCTTTCTTT.

The J gene is TRBJ2-2, the V gene TRBV9, with 12 bases identical to TRBD2. V shed 4 bases and J 6 bases; nucleotides not matched to a gene: 4. This CDR3 is 15 amino acids long. CDR1 and CDR2 from the germline V gene are SGDLS and YYNGEE. The CDR3 is CASSKGTSGPGELFF. CDR3 coding DNA: TGTGCCAGCAGCAAAGGGACTAGCGGGCCCGGGGAGCTGTTTTTT. The complete variable domain, with remaining parts taken from reference TRBV9 and TRBJ2-2, reads DSGVTQTPKHLITATGQRVTLRCSPRSGDLSVYWYQQSLDQGLQFLIQYYNGEERAKGNILERFSAQQFPDLHSELNLSSLELGDSALYFCASSKGTSGPGELFFGEGSRLTVL.

V usage is TRBV20-1 and J usage is TRBJ2-7, with 9 bases matching TRBD1. CDR1 and CDR2 from the germline V gene are DFQATT and SNEGSKA (reference sequence). V lost 5 bases to trimming and J lost 6 bases; unmatched junction nucleotides: 2. The CDR3 loop spans 11 amino acids. CDR3 loop: CSAPDRGEQYF. For the CDR3, the DNA is TGCAGTGCTCCGGACAGGGGCGAGCAGTACTTC.

The V gene is TRBV6-5, the J gene TRBJ1-1; no clear D. Germline V gene lookup returns CDR1 MNHEY and CDR2 SVGAGI. Trimming stripped 5 bases from V and 4 bases from J, with 17 bases between. The CDR3 runs 15 residues. The CDR3 loop reads CASSPPPLRRTEAFF. The CDR3 nucleotides are TGTGCCAGCAGTCCCCCCCCTCTCAGGCGCACTGAAGCTTTCTTT.

V and J are TRBV2 and TRBJ2-1; D remains ambiguous. Trimming took 0 bases from V and 1 from J, leaving 7 bases between them. CDR1 and CDR2 from the germline V gene are SNHLY and FYNNEI. This CDR3 is 15 amino acids long. CDR3 sequence reads: CASSEARRSYNEQFF. In nucleotides, the CDR3 is TGTGCCAGCAGTGAAGCGAGGAGATCCTACAATGAGCAGTTCTTC.

The chain couples TRBV7-2 to TRBJ1-2; 7 bases line up with TRBD1. CDR1 and CDR2 from the germline V gene are SGHTA and FQGNSA. This CDR3 is built from 13 residues. V dropped 5 bases and J dropped 7; count of bases not matched to a gene: 7. This CDR3 reads CASSRDRVSGYTF. The CDR3, as DNA: TGTGCCAGCAGCCGAGACAGGGTCAGTGGCTACACCTTC.

The V call is TRBV19, the J call TRBJ1-5; 8 bases line up with TRBD1. V lost 5 bases, J lost 7 bases, and 4 bases stayed unmatched. CDR1 LNHDA and CDR2 SQIVND come from the germline V gene (reference sequence). This CDR3 comprises 13 residues. CDR3 nucleotides: TGTGCCAGTAGTCCTCGGACAGGGCAGCCCCAGCATTTT. Its protein product is CASSPRTGQPQHF.

This chain connects TRBV7-7 to TRBJ2-2; D unresolved. Per the germline V gene, CDR1 is SSHAT and CDR2 is FNYEAQ (reference sequence). With 5 bases removed from V and 4 bases from J, the gap between germline ends came to 11 bases. This CDR3 spans 14 amino acids. The CDR3 is CASSPFPGTGELFF. The CDR3 DNA sequence: TGTGCCAGCAGCCCTTTTCCCGGCACCGGGGAGCTGTTTTTT.